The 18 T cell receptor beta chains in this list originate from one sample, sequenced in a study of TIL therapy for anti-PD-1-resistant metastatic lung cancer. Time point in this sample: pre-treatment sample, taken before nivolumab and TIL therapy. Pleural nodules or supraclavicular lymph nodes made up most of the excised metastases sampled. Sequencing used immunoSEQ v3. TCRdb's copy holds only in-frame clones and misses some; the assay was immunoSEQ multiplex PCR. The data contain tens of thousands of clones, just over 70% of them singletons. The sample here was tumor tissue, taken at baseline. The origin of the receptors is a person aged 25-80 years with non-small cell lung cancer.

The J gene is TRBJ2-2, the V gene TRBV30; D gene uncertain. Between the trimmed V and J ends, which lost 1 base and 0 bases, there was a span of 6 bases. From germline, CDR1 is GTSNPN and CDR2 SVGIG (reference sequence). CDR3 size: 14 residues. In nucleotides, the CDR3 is TGTGCCTGGAGTGACAGCCCGAACACCGGGGAGCTGTTTTTT. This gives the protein CAWSDSPNTGELFF.

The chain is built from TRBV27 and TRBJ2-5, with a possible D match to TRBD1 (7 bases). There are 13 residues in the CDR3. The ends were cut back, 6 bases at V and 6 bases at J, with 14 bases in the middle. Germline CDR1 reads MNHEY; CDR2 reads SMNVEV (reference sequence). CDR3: CASSPGGRQTQYF. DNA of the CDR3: TGTGCCAGCAGCCCAGGGGGGCGTCAGACCCAGTACTTC.

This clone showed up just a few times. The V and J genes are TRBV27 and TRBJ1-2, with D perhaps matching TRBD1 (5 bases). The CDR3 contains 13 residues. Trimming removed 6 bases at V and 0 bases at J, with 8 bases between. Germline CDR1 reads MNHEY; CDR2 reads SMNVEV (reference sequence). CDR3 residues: CASRDTPNYGYTF. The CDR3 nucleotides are TGTGCCAGCAGGGACACCCCTAACTATGGCTACACCTTC.

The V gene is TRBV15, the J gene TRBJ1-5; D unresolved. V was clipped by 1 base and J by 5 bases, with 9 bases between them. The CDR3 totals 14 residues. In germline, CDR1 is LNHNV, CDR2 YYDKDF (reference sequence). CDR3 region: CATSRAERDQPQHF. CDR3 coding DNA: TGTGCCACCAGCAGAGCCGAAAGGGATCAGCCCCAGCATTTT.

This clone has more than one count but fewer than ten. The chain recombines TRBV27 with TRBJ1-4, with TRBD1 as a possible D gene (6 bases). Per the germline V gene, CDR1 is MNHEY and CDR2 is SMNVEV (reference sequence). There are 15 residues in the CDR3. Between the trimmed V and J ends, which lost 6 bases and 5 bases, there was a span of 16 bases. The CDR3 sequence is CASSPGGARNEKLFF. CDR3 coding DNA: TGTGCCAGCAGCCCGGGGGGGGCAAGGAATGAAAAACTGTTTTTT.

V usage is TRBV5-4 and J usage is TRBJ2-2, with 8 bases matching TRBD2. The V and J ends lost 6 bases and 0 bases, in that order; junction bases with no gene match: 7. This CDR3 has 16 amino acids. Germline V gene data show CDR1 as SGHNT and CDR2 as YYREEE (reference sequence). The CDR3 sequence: CASTDSGNPNTGELFF. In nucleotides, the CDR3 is TGTGCCAGCACCGATAGCGGGAACCCGAACACCGGGGAGCTGTTTTTT.

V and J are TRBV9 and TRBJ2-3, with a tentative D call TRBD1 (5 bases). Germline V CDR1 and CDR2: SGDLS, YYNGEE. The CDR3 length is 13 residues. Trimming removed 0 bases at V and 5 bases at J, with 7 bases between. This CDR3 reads CASSVEGEDTQYF. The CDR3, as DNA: TGTGCCAGCAGCGTAGAAGGGGAAGATACGCAGTATTTT.

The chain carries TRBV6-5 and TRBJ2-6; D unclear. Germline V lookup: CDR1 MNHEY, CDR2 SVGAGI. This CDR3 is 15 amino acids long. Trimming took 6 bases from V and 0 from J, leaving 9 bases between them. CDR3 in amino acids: CASRVGSSGANVLTF. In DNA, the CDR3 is TGTGCCAGCAGAGTCGGGTCCTCTGGGGCCAACGTCCTGACTTTC.

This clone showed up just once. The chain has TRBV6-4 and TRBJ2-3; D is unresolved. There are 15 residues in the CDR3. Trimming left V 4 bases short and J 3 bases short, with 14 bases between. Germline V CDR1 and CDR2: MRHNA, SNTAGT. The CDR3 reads CASSAPGAPTDTQYF. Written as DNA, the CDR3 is TGTGCCAGCAGTGCCCCAGGTGCACCGACAGATACGCAGTATTTT.

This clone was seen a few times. The DNA of the CDR3 is TGTGCCAGTAGTCCGGGACAGAGAAATGAAAAACTGTTTTTT. Residues: CASSPGQRNEKLFF. The chain employs TRBV19 and TRBJ1-4, with TRBD1 matching 7 bases. The CDR3 length is 14 residues. Losses at the gene ends were 5 bases for V and 5 bases for J; bases not matched to a gene: 5. Germline values: CDR1 LNHDA, CDR2 SQIVND (reference sequence). Together with reference TRBV19 and TRBJ1-4, the CDR3 gives the full variable domain: DGGITQSPKYLFRKEGQNVTLSCEQNLNHDAMYWYRQDPGQGLRLIYYSQIVNDFQKGDIAEGYSVSREKKESFPLTVTSAQKNPTAFYLCASSPGQRNEKLFFGSGTQLSVL.

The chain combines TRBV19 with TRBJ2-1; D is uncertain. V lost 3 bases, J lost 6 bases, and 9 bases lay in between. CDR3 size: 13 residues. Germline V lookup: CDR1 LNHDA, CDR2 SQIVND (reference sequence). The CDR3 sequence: CASSIGVTNEQFF. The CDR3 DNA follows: TGTGCCAGTAGTATTGGAGTAACCAATGAGCAGTTCTTC.

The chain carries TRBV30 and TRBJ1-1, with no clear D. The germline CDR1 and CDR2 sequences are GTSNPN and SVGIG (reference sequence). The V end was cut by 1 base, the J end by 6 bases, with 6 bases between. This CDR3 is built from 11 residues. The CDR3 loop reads CAWSGDSEAFF. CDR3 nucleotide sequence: TGTGCCTGGAGTGGGGATTCTGAAGCTTTCTTT.

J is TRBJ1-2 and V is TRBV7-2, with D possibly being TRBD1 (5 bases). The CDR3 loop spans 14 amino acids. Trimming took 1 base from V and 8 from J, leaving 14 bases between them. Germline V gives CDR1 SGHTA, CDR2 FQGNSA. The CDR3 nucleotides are TGTGCCAGCAGCTTAGGTTTGTCAGGGATGGGCTACACCTTC. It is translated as CASSLGLSGMGYTF.

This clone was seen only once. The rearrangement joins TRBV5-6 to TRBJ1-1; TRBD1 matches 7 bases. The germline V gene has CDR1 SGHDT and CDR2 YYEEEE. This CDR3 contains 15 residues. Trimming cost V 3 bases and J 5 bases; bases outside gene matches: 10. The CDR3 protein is CASSYPTGVGTEAFF. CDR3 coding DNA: TGTGCCAGCAGCTATCCCACAGGGGTTGGGACTGAAGCTTTCTTT.

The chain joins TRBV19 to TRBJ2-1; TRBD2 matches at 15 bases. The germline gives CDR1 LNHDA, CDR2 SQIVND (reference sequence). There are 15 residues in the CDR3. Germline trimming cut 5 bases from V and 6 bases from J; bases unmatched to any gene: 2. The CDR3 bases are TGTGCCAGTAGTGGGACTAGCGGGAGGTTCAATGAGCAGTTCTTC. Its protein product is CASSGTSGRFNEQFF.

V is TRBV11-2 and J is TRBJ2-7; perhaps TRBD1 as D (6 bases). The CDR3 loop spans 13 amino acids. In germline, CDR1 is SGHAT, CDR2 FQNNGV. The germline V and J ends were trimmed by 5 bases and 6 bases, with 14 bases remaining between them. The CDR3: CASSQQGTGEQYF. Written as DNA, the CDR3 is TGTGCCAGCAGCCAACAGGGAACGGGCGAGCAGTACTTC. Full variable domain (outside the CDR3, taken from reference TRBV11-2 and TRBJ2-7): EAGVAQSPRYKIIEKRQSVAFWCNPISGHATLYWYQQILGQGPKLLIQFQNNGVVDDSQLPKDRFSAERLKGVDSTLKIQPAKLEDSAVYLCASSQQGTGEQYFGPGTRLTVT.

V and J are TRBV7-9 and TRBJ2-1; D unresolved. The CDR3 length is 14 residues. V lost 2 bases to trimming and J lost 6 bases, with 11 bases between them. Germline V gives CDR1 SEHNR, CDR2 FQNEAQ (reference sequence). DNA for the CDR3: TGTGCCAGCAGCTTAAGTGACCCAACCAATGAGCAGTTCTTC. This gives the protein CASSLSDPTNEQFF.

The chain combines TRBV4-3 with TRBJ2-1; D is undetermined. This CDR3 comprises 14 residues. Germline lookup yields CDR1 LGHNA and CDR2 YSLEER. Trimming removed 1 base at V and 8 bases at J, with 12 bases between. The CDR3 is CASSQAFLVYEQFF. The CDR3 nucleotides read TGCGCCAGCAGCCAAGCCTTCTTGGTGTATGAGCAGTTCTTC.